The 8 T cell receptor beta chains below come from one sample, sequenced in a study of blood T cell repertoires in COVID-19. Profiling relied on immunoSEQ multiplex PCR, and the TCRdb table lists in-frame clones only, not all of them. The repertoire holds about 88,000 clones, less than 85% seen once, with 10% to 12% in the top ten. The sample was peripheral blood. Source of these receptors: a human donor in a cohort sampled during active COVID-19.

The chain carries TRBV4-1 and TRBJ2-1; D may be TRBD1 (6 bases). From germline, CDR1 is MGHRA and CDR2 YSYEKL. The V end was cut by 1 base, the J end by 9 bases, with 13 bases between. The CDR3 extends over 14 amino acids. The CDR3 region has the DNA TGCGCCAGCAGCCAAGGGAAACAGGGCATTGAGCAGTTCTTC. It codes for CASSQGKQGIEQFF.

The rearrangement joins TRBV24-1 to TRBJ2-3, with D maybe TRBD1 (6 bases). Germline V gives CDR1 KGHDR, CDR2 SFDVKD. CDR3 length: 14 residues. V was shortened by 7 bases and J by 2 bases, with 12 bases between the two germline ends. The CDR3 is CATSRTENTDTQYF. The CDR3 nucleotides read TGTGCCACCAGCCGGACAGAAAACACAGATACGCAGTATTTT.

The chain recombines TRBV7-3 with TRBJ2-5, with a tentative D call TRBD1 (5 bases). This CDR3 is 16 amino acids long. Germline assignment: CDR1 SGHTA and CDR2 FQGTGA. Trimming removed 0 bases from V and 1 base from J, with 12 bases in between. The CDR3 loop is CASSLTPDKPQETQYF. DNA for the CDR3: TGTGCCAGCAGCTTAACGCCGGACAAACCCCAAGAGACCCAGTACTTC.

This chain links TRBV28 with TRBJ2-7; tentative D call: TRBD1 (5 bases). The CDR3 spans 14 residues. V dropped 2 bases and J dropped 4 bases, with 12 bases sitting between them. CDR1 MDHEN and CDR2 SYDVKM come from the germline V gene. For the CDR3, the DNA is TGTGCCAGCAGTTTAACCACAAACAGGTACGAGCAGTACTTC. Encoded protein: CASSLTTNRYEQYF.

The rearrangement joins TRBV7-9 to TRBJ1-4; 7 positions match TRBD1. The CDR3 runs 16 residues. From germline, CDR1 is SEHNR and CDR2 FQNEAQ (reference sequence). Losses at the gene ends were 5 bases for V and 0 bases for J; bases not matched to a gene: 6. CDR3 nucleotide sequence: TGTGCCAGCAGCCCGAGGGGGCCTGCAACTAATGAAAAACTGTTTTTT. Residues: CASSPRGPATNEKLFF. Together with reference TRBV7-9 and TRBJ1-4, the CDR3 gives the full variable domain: DTGVSQNPRHKITKRGQNVTFRCDPISEHNRLYWYRQTLGQGPEFLTYFQNEAQLEKSRLLSDRFSAERPKGSFSTLEIQRTEQGDSAMYLCASSPRGPATNEKLFFGSGTQLSVL.

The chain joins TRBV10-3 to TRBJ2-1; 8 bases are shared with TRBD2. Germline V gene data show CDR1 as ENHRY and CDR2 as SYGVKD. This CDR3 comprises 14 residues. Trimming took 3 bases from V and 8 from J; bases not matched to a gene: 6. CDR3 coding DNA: TGTGCCATCAGTGATGGACTAGCAGGCGATGAGCAGTTCTTC. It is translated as CAISDGLAGDEQFF.

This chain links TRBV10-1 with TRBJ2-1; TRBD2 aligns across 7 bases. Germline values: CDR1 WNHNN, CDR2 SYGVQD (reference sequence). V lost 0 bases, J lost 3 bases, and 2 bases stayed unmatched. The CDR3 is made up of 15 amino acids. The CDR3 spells CASSESVAGYNEQFF. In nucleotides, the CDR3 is TGCGCCAGCAGTGAGTCCGTAGCGGGCTACAATGAGCAGTTCTTC.

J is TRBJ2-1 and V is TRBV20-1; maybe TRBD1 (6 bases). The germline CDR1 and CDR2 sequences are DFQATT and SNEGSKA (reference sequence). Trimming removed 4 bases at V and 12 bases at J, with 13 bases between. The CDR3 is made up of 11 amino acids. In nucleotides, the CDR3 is TGCAGTGCTACGTCGAGGGACATGCAGTTCTTC. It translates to CSATSRDMQFF.